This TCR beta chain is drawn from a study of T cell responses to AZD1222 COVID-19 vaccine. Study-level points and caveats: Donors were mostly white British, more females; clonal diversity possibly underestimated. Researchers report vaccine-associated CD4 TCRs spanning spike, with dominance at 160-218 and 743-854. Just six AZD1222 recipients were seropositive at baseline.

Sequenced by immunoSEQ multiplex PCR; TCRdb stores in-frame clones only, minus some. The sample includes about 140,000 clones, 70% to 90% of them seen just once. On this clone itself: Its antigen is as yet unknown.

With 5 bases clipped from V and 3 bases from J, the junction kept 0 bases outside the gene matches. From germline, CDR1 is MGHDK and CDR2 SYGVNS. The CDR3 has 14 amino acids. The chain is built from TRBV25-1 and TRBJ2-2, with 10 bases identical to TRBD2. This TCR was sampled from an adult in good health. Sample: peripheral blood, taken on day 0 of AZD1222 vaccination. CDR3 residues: CASSSGRDTGELFF. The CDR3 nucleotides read TGTGCCAGCAGTAGCGGGAGGGACACCGGGGAGCTGTTTTTT.